Listed here are 7 T cell receptor beta chains from one sample, sequenced in a study of T-cell memory formation after mild COVID-19. TCRdb called the 5' RACE reads again in MiXCR, with one record for every CDR3 protein. The sample lists about 310,000 distinct CDR3 sequences, 15% to 20% occurring once. The sample consisted of PBMCs or a T cell subset sorted from them (not recorded which). The origin of the receptors is a man between 18 and 29 years old who had mild COVID-19 (a few samples of this study predate the infection). Cell type and time point are not known.

Worth noting for this clonotype: The junction departs from germline at one end; a sequencing error may be responsible. V gene TRBV4-2 combines with J gene TRBJ2-7; D is uncertain. CDR1 and CDR2 from the germline V gene are LGHNA and YNFKEQ. CDR3 size: 13 residues. The CDR3 sequence is CASSQEGSPRLYF. The DNA of the CDR3 is TGTGCCAGCAGCCAAGAAGGTAGCCCCCGACTTTATTTC.

V usage is TRBV20-1 and J usage is TRBJ2-5; TRBD2 matches at 9 bases. V was clipped by 6 bases and J by 0 bases; unmatched bases: 8. CDR1 is DFQATT and CDR2 is SNEGSKA in the germline V gene (reference sequence). This CDR3 has 15 residues. CDR3 protein: CSAVAGGAYQETQYF. CDR3 DNA: TGCAGTGCAGTCGCGGGGGGGGCGTACCAAGAGACCCAGTACTTC.

This clonotype has just a few counts. The rearrangement joins TRBV4-3 to TRBJ2-2; unclear D gene. Germline V CDR1 and CDR2: LGHNA, YSLEER. Trimming took off 0 bases at V and 1 base at J, with 3 bases between the two ends. The CDR3 is made up of 14 amino acids. The CDR3 nucleotides read TGCGCCAGCAGCCAAGAGGAGAACACCGGGGAGCTGTTTTTT. This encodes CASSQEENTGELFF.

The chain links TRBV25-1 to TRBJ1-4; the D gene is possibly TRBD1 (5 bases). Germline CDR1 reads MGHDK; CDR2 reads SYGVNS. CDR3 size: 12 residues. The ends were cut back, 6 bases at V and 13 bases at J, with 15 bases in the middle. CDR3 protein: CASSPWLGVLFF. CDR3 nucleotide sequence: TGTGCCAGCAGCCCTTGGTTAGGGGTACTGTTTTTT.

The chain couples TRBV9 to TRBJ2-3; 10 nucleotides match TRBD1. Looked up from germline, CDR1 is SGDLS and CDR2 is YYNGEE. Unmatched junction bases numbered 9, after V lost 3 bases and J lost 5 bases. The CDR3 contains 16 residues. The CDR3 coding sequence is TGTGCCAGCAGCGAAGAGGACAGGGGGTTTCGAGATACGCAGTATTTT. As protein: CASSEEDRGFRDTQYF.

This clonotype has a handful of counts. The chain recombines TRBV15 with TRBJ1-5; D is possibly TRBD1 (6 bases). The V gene lost 1 base and the J gene lost 5 bases, with 15 bases spanning the gap. The CDR3 sequence is 16 residues long. Germline loops: CDR1 LNHNV, CDR2 YYDKDF (reference sequence). This CDR3 reads CATSRVGGRGYQPQHF. The CDR3 region has the DNA TGTGCCACCAGCAGAGTGGGGGGGCGCGGTTATCAGCCCCAGCATTTT.

The rearrangement uses TRBV5-1 and TRBJ1-1, with D possibly TRBD1 on 6 matching bases. Germline CDR1 is SGHRS and CDR2 is YFSETQ. The CDR3 contains 17 residues. Trimming removed 1 base at V and 5 bases at J, with 21 bases between. CDR3 amino acids: CASSLSDRRIDETEAFF. DNA for the CDR3: TGCGCCAGCAGCTTGTCAGACAGGCGGATCGATGAGACTGAAGCTTTCTTT.